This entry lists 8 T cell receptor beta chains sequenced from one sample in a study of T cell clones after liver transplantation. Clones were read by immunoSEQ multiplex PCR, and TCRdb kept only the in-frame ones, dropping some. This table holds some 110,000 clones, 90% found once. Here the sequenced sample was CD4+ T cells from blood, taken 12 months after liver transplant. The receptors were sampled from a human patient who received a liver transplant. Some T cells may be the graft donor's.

DNA for the CDR3: TGTGCCAGCAGCCAGGGGGTTTTAGCGGGAGGGACCTACGAGCAGTACTTC. It yields the protein CASSQGVLAGGTYEQYF. The V gene is TRBV14, the J gene TRBJ2-7; 11 bases map to TRBD2. The CDR3 is 17 residues long. CDR1 is SGHDN, CDR2 FVKESK, per germline. Unmatched junction bases numbered 9, after V lost 3 bases and J lost 2 bases. Combining the CDR3 with reference TRBV14 and TRBJ2-7 gives the whole variable domain EAGVTQFPSHSVIEKGQTVTLRCDPISGHDNLYWYRRVMGKEIKFLLHFVKESKQDESGMPNNRFLAERTGGTYSTLKVQPAELEDSGVYFCASSQGVLAGGTYEQYFGPGTRLTVT.

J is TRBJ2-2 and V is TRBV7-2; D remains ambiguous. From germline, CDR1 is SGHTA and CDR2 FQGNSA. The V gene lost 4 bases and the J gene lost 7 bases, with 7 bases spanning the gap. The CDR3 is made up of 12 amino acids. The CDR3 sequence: CASSSSDGELFF. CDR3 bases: TGTGCCAGCAGCTCAAGCGACGGGGAGCTGTTTTTT.

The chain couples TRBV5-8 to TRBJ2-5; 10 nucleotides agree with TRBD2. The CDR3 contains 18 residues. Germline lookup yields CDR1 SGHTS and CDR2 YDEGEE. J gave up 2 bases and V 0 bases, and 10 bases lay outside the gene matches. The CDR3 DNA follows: TGTGCCAGCAGCTTGGGGACTAGCGGAGTGGGGGGACAAGAGACCCAGTACTTC. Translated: CASSLGTSGVGGQETQYF.

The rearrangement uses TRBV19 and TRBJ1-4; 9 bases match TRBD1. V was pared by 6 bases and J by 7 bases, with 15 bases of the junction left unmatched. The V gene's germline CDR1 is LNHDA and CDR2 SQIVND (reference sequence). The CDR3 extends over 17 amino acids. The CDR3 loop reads CASSLGGIRDRAEKLFF. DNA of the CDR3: TGTGCCAGTAGCCTAGGAGGGATAAGGGACAGGGCTGAAAAACTGTTTTTT.

This CDR3 is CAISDSTRSSYNEQFF. CDR3 DNA sequence: TGTGCCATCAGTGACAGCACCCGGAGCTCCTACAATGAGCAGTTCTTC. The chain is built from TRBV10-3 and TRBJ2-1; D unresolved. CDR1 and CDR2 (germline): ENHRY, SYGVKD. Trimming removed 3 bases from V and 0 bases from J, with 12 bases in between. The CDR3 is made up of 16 amino acids.

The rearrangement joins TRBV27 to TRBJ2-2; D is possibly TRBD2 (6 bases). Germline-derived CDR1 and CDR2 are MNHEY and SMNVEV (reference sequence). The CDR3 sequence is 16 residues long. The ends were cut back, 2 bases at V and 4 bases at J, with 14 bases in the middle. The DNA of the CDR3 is TGTGCCAGCAGTTTAAAAAACGGGAGCCCCACCGGGGAGCTGTTTTTT. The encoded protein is CASSLKNGSPTGELFF.

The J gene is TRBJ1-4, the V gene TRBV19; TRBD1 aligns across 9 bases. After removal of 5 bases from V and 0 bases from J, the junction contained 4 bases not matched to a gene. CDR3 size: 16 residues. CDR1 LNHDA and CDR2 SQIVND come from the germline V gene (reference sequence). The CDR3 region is CASSPDRGATNEKLFF. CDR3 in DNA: TGTGCCAGTAGTCCGGACAGGGGAGCAACTAATGAAAAACTGTTTTTT.

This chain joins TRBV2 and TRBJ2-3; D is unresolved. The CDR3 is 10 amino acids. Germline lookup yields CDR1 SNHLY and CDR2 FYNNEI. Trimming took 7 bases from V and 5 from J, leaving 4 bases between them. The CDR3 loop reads CASNVDTQYF. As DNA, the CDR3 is TGTGCCAGCAACGTAGATACGCAGTATTTT.